This T cell receptor (beta chain) derives from a study of T-cell memory formation after mild COVID-19. In TCRdb, the 5' RACE reads were re-called with MiXCR into one record per CDR3 protein. Of roughly 300,000 distinct CDR3 sequences in the sample, roughly 15% were seen once. The table lists this clonotype with a few counts. CDR1 and CDR2 from the germline V gene are SGHRS and YFSETQ. This CDR3 has 13 residues. V shed 3 bases and J shed 1 base, with 7 bases lying between them. Material: PBMCs or a T cell subset sorted from them (not recorded which). This clonotype was obtained from a man between 18 and 29 years old who had mild COVID-19 (a few samples of this study predate the infection). Cell type and time point are not known. The V gene is TRBV5-1, the J gene TRBJ1-1; D gene unclear. As DNA, the CDR3 is TGCGCCAGCAGCTCGGAGACGAACACTGAAGCTTTCTTT. Translating gives CASSSETNTEAFF.